These 32 T cell receptor beta chains were all obtained from the same sample, sequenced in a study of T cell responses to AZD1222 COVID-19 vaccine. The assay was immunoSEQ multiplex PCR, and TCRdb's table has in-frame clones only and misses some. The repertoire consists of some 80,000 clones, with 90% occurring once and the leading ten covering about 3.1%. This material consisted of peripheral blood, taken 28 days after the second AZD1222 dose. These TCRs come from an adult who received the AZD1222 COVID-19 vaccine.

This sequence joins TRBV14 and TRBJ1-1; maybe TRBD1 (6 bases). The CDR3 covers 13 residues. Germline values: CDR1 SGHDN, CDR2 FVKESK. V lost 0 bases to trimming and J lost 10 bases, with 12 bases between them. The CDR3: CASSQDLGGGAFF. As DNA, the CDR3 is TGTGCCAGCAGCCAAGATTTAGGGGGTGGAGCTTTCTTT.

This chain uses TRBV6-5 with TRBJ2-7; no reliable D call. This CDR3 contains 16 residues. V lost 4 bases and J 0 bases, leaving 16 bases between the germline ends. CDR1 and CDR2 (germline): MNHEY, SVGAGI. The DNA for the CDR3 is TGTGCCAGCAGTTCCGTCGGACGTTCGTTCTCCTACGAGCAGTACTTC. Residues: CASSSVGRSFSYEQYF.

The rearrangement uses TRBV5-1 and TRBJ1-6; D unresolved. This CDR3 region has 12 residues. Germline values: CDR1 SGHRS, CDR2 YFSETQ. V shed 3 bases and J shed 8 bases, with 6 bases lying between them. CDR3 region: CASSSGDSPLHF. Here the CDR3 DNA reads TGCGCCAGCAGCTCCGGAGATTCACCCCTCCACTTT.

This clone was seen once. CDR3 nucleotide sequence: TGTGCCAGCAGCTCTCGGTACGAGCAGTACTTC. Its protein product is CASSSRYEQYF. The rearrangement joins TRBV6-5 to TRBJ2-7; D call uncertain. V lost 6 bases to trimming and J lost 4 bases, with 7 bases between them. The CDR3 runs 11 residues. Germline CDR1 reads MNHEY; CDR2 reads SVGAGI.

The chain carries TRBV4-2 and TRBJ1-6; TRBD1 is a possible D gene (6 bases). Trimming removed 7 bases at V and 0 bases at J, with 25 bases between. In germline, CDR1 is LGHNA, CDR2 YNFKEQ. The CDR3 covers 20 residues. CDR3 sequence: CASTPREGGGVSSYNSPLHF. CDR3 nucleotides: TGTGCCAGCACCCCCCGGGAAGGAGGGGGGGTCAGCTCCTATAATTCACCCCTCCACTTT.

The rearrangement uses TRBV15 and TRBJ2-1; 11 positions match TRBD2. The J segment lost 4 bases and the V segment lost 1 base, leaving 9 bases of the junction unmatched. Germline CDR1 reads LNHNV; CDR2 reads YYDKDF (reference sequence). The CDR3 length is 18 residues. The CDR3 is CATSRGLAGTQNYNEQFF. The CDR3 DNA sequence: TGTGCCACCAGCAGAGGACTAGCGGGGACACAAAATTACAATGAGCAGTTCTTC.

Regarding this clone: The sample carries other DNA sequences with the same CDR3. V and J are TRBV12-3 or TRBV12-4 and TRBJ1-4, with D hard to call. The CDR3 length is 11 residues. V lost 3 bases to trimming and J lost 8 bases, with 4 bases between them. Here the CDR3 DNA reads TGTGCCAGCAGTTTGTCGGAAAAACTGTTTTTT. Its protein is CASSLSEKLFF.

This clone has just one count. The chain employs TRBV3-1 (or the pseudogene TRBV3-2) and TRBJ1-1; TRBD1 aligns across 7 bases. Trimming at V came to 8 bases and at J to 5 bases, leaving 8 bases not matched to a gene. Germline V CDR1 and CDR2: LGHDT, YNNKEL (reference sequence). The CDR3 has 13 amino acids. Here the CDR3 reads CASVQGTETEAFF. CDR3 coding DNA: TGTGCCAGCGTACAGGGGACGGAAACTGAAGCTTTCTTT.

The CDR3 loop reads CASSENGDTGELFF. CDR3 DNA sequence: TGTGCCAGCAGTGAAAACGGAGACACCGGGGAGCTGTTTTTT. J is TRBJ2-2 and V is TRBV2; D gene unclear. V lost 2 bases to trimming and J lost 3 bases, with 7 bases between them. The germline V gene encodes CDR1 SNHLY and CDR2 FYNNEI. This CDR3 contains 14 residues. Filled out from reference TRBV2 and TRBJ2-2, the complete variable domain reads EPEVTQTPSHQVTQMGQEVILRCVPISNHLYFYWYRQILGQKVEFLVSFYNNEISEKSEIFDDQFSVERPDGSNFTLKIRSTKLEDSAMYFCASSENGDTGELFFGEGSRLTVL.

This chain joins TRBV12-3 or TRBV12-4 and TRBJ2-7, with a possible D match to TRBD1 (6 bases). Trimming stripped 5 bases from V and 2 bases from J, with 10 bases between. The CDR3 has 13 residues. Written as DNA, the CDR3 is TGTGCCAGCAGTCTCCGGACAGCCTACGAGCAGTACTTC. Encoded protein: CASSLRTAYEQYF.

In DNA form, the CDR3 reads TGCGCCAGCAGCTTGTGGACTTCAGCTAACTATGGCTACACCTTC. Its protein product is CASSLWTSANYGYTF. The chain carries TRBV5-1 and TRBJ1-2; D uncertain. Per germline, CDR1 SGHRS and CDR2 YFSETQ. CDR3 length: 15 residues. Trimming took 1 base from V and 0 from J, leaving 10 bases between them.

This CDR3 reads CASSPPGGDSNQPQHF. The CDR3 DNA reads TGTGCCAGCAGCCCTCCGGGGGGGGATAGCAATCAGCCCCAGCATTTT. The chain carries TRBV4-2 and TRBJ1-5; a possible D gene is TRBD1 (5 bases). CDR1 is LGHNA and CDR2 is YNFKEQ in the germline V gene. The CDR3 is 16 amino acids. The V end lost 4 bases, the J end lost 0 bases, and 13 bases lay between the germline ends.

The chain has TRBV7-9 and TRBJ1-6; D ambiguous. Per the germline V gene, CDR1 is SEHNR and CDR2 is FQNEAQ (reference sequence). The CDR3 runs 14 residues. V was shortened by 3 bases and J by 10 bases, with 13 bases between the two germline ends. CDR3 residues: CASSFPVLGSPLHF. CDR3 sequence (DNA): TGTGCCAGCAGCTTTCCAGTCCTGGGGTCACCCCTCCACTTT.

J is TRBJ2-7 and V is TRBV29-1; D might be TRBD1 or TRBD2, each matching 6 bases. Per the germline V gene, CDR1 is SQVTM and CDR2 is ANQGSEA. The CDR3 is 12 amino acids. Trimming took off 5 bases at V and 4 bases at J, with 12 bases between the two ends. CDR3 sequence: CSVLGGSYEQYF. DNA for the CDR3: TGCAGCGTTTTAGGGGGGTCTTACGAGCAGTACTTC.

The chain couples TRBV7-3 to TRBJ1-1; 8 nucleotides line up with TRBD1. The CDR3 has 15 residues. J lost 5 bases, V lost 4 bases, and 9 bases had no gene match. Germline V lookup: CDR1 SGHTA, CDR2 FQGTGA. The CDR3 DNA reads TGTGCCAGCAGCTCCGTCAGGGGGCCGCTAACTGAAGCTTTCTTT. Translation: CASSSVRGPLTEAFF.

In its sample, this clone was seen a few times. The chain uses TRBV13 and TRBJ1-2; D is uncertain. CDR3 length: 13 amino acids. The V end was cut by 0 bases, the J end by 0 bases, with 2 bases between. Germline V gene data show CDR1 as PRHDT and CDR2 as FYEKMQ (reference sequence). As DNA, the CDR3 is TGTGCCAGCAGCTTAGGGGCTAACTATGGCTACACCTTC. This sequence encodes CASSLGANYGYTF.

The rearrangement uses TRBV7-9 and TRBJ1-5; maybe TRBD1 (6 bases). Trimming cost V 3 bases and J 7 bases, with 13 bases left between them. The germline CDR1 and CDR2 sequences are SEHNR and FQNEAQ (reference sequence). CDR3 length equals 14 residues. CDR3 nucleotide sequence: TGTGCCAGCAGCTTGACCGGACAGCCCCAGCCCCAGCATTTT. Amino acid sequence: CASSLTGQPQPQHF.

The CDR3: CASSPGLAVTGELFF. CDR3 coding DNA: TGTGCCAGCAGCCCGGGACTAGCGGTAACCGGGGAGCTGTTTTTT. The chain employs TRBV3-1 (or the pseudogene TRBV3-2) and TRBJ2-2; TRBD2 matches 11 bases. Looked up from germline, CDR1 is LGHDT and CDR2 is YNNKEL (reference sequence). V lost 4 bases, J lost 5 bases, and 3 bases stayed unmatched. The CDR3 is 15 residues long.

J is TRBJ2-7 and V is TRBV5-1; TRBD2 is a possible D gene (6 bases). The CDR3 has 13 residues. V was trimmed by 6 bases and J by 4 bases, leaving 14 bases between them. Germline CDR1 SGHRS, CDR2 YFSETQ. CDR3 bases: TGCGCCAGCACGGCCGGTGCGGGATACGAGCAGTACTTC. Its protein product is CASTAGAGYEQYF.

This chain connects TRBV24-1 to TRBJ1-5; the D gene is possibly TRBD1 (6 bases). The CDR3 has 15 residues. CDR1 is KGHDR, CDR2 SFDVKD, per germline. With 10 bases removed from V and 0 bases from J, the gap between germline ends came to 15 bases. This CDR3 reads CATGDNGSSNQPQHF. CDR3 sequence (DNA): TGTGCCACAGGGGACAACGGTTCTAGCAATCAGCCCCAGCATTTT.

This chain connects TRBV24-1 to TRBJ2-1, with D possibly matching TRBD1 (6 bases). CDR3 size: 17 residues. The germline CDR1 and CDR2 sequences are KGHDR and SFDVKD. V gave up 2 bases and J gave up 5 bases, with 18 bases separating them. CDR3 DNA: TGTGCCACCAGTGATTCCGTCGGGCAGGGGAAAAACAATGAGCAGTTCTTC. It encodes CATSDSVGQGKNNEQFF.

V usage is TRBV12-3 or TRBV12-4 and J usage is TRBJ1-1; 7 positions agree with TRBD1. Germline trimming cut 5 bases from V and 3 bases from J; bases unmatched to any gene: 0. The CDR3 extends over 12 amino acids. Here the CDR3 reads CASSDRDTEAFF. In DNA form, the CDR3 reads TGTGCCAGCAGTGACAGGGACACTGAAGCTTTCTTT.

A few counts support this clone. V gene TRBV27 combines with J gene TRBJ2-7, with 9 bases matching TRBD2. CDR3 length: 16 amino acids. Germline CDR1 reads MNHEY; CDR2 reads SMNVEV (reference sequence). After removal of 4 bases from V and 3 bases from J, the junction contained 10 bases not matched to a gene. This CDR3 reads CASSSMTSGRNYEQYF. In DNA, the CDR3 is TGTGCCAGCAGTTCCATGACTAGCGGAAGAAACTACGAGCAGTACTTC.

The gene calls are TRBV11-3 and TRBJ2-3; no definite D call. Germline V gives CDR1 SGHNT, CDR2 YENEEA. Trimming pared 3 bases from V and 1 base from J, leaving 5 bases between. The CDR3 sequence is 13 residues long. CDR3 amino acids: CASSFTRTDTQYF. The CDR3 nucleotides read TGTGCCAGCAGCTTTACTCGCACAGATACGCAGTATTTT.

This clone has only one observation. The chain has TRBV29-1 and TRBJ1-2; D gene uncertain. Germline V gives CDR1 SQVTM, CDR2 ANQGSEA. Trimming took off 4 bases at V and 4 bases at J, with 10 bases between the two ends. This CDR3 has 12 residues. Written as DNA, the CDR3 is TGCAGCGTTGCCAATCAAGTCTATGGCTACACCTTC. Protein sequence: CSVANQVYGYTF.

The genes are TRBV11-3 and TRBJ1-1, with TRBD1 matching over 9 bases. J lost 3 bases, V lost 5 bases, and 22 bases had no gene match. CDR1 is SGHNT and CDR2 is YENEEA in the germline V gene. The CDR3 is 20 amino acids. CDR3 DNA sequence: TGTGCCAGCAGCCCTATCGGACACAGGGGGCGCAACGAGAAGCACACTGAAGCTTTCTTT. Amino acids: CASSPIGHRGRNEKHTEAFF.

The J gene is TRBJ1-2, the V gene TRBV27, with D perhaps TRBD1 (6 bases). Germline CDR1 MNHEY, CDR2 SMNVEV (reference sequence). Trimming pared 8 bases from V and 6 bases from J, leaving 22 bases between. CDR3 size: 15 residues. The CDR3 reads CASRRWDTDSHGYTF. CDR3 nucleotides: TGTGCCAGCCGGAGGTGGGACACGGATTCTCATGGCTACACCTTC.

CDR3 DNA: TGTGCCAGCAGCCCCGGACGGCTAGAAACCTACGAGCAGTACTTC. It is translated as CASSPGRLETYEQYF. The chain uses TRBV11-3 and TRBJ2-7; D gene ambiguous. V shed 5 bases and J shed 2 bases, with 16 bases lying between them. The germline CDR1 and CDR2 sequences are SGHNT and YENEEA. The CDR3 runs 15 residues.

The chain carries TRBV30 and TRBJ1-4, with unresolved D. This CDR3 spans 14 amino acids. V was cut by 3 bases and J by 4 bases, with 12 bases left in between. Germline V gene sequence: CDR1 GTSNPN, CDR2 SVGIG (reference sequence). Here the CDR3 reads CAWSLNTVNEKLFF. The DNA of the CDR3 is TGTGCCTGGAGCCTAAACACAGTTAATGAAAAACTGTTTTTT.

Concerning this clone itself: Additional DNA sequences in this sample encode the identical CDR3. J is TRBJ1-5 and V is TRBV10-3, with D unclear. Germline CDR1 reads ENHRY; CDR2 reads SYGVKD. CDR3 length equals 12 residues. Trimming cost V 6 bases and J 3 bases, with 6 bases left between them. The DNA for the CDR3 is TGTGCCATCAGAACGGACAATCAGCCCCAGCATTTT. Translated, it gives CAIRTDNQPQHF.

The genes are TRBV25-1 and TRBJ2-7; D perhaps matches TRBD1 (6 bases). Germline V gene data show CDR1 as MGHDK and CDR2 as SYGVNS. The CDR3 contains 14 residues. With 3 bases removed from V and 2 bases from J, the gap between germline ends came to 11 bases. CDR3 amino acids: CASSDLWGPYEQYF. The CDR3 DNA is TGTGCCAGCAGTGATTTATGGGGGCCCTACGAGCAGTACTTC.

The chain is built from TRBV5-4 and TRBJ1-6; D is undetermined. Germline V gene data show CDR1 as SGHNT and CDR2 as YYREEE (reference sequence). V lost 2 bases to trimming and J lost 5 bases, with 11 bases between them. The CDR3 extends over 15 amino acids. CDR3 amino acids: CASSFGQTHNSPLHF. Written as DNA, the CDR3 is TGTGCCAGCAGCTTTGGTCAGACACATAATTCACCCCTCCACTTT.